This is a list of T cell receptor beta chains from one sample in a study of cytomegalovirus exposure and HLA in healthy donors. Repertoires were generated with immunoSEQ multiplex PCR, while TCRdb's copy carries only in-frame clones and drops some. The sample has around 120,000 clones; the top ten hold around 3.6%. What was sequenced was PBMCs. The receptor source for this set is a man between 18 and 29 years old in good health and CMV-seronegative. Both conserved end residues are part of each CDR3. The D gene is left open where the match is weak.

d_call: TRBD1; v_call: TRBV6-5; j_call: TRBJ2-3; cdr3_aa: CASSDRGRADTQYF; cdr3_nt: TGTGCCAGCAGCGACAGGGGGAGGGCAGATACGCAGTATTTT
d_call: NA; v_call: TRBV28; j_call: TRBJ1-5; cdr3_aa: CASRNQGGQPQHF; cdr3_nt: TGTGCCAGCAGAAACCAGGGAGGTCAGCCCCAGCATTTT
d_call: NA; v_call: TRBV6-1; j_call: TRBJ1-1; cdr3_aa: CASSYFPEAFF; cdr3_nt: TGTGCCAGCAGCTACTTCCCTGAAGCTTTCTTT
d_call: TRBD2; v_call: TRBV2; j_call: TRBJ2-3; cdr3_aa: CATVSGRRADTQYF; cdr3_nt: TGTGCCACCGTTAGCGGGAGGAGGGCAGATACGCAGTATTTT
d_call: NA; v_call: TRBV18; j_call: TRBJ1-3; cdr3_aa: CASSPGTGTSGNTIYF; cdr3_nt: TGTGCCAGCTCACCAGGAACAGGGACCTCTGGAAACACCATATATTTT
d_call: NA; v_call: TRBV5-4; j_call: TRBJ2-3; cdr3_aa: CASSVGLTDTQYF; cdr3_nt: TGTGCCAGCAGCGTCGGGTTGACAGATACGCAGTATTTT
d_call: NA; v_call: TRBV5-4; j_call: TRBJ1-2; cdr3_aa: CASLESTGNYGYTF; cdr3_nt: TGTGCCAGCCTCGAAAGTACGGGAAACTATGGCTACACCTTC
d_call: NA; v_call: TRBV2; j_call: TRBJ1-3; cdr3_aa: CAGSEPGGDSYSGNTIYF; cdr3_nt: TGTGCCGGCAGTGAACCAGGTGGAGACAGCTACTCTGGAAACACCATATATTTT
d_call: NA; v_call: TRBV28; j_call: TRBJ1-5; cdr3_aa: CASSDRNQPQHF; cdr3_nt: TGTGCCAGCAGCGACAGGAATCAGCCCCAGCATTTT
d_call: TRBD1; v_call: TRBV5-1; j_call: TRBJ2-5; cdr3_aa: CASSFMTGQETQYF; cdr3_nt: TGCGCCAGCAGCTTTATGACAGGGCAAGAGACCCAGTACTTC
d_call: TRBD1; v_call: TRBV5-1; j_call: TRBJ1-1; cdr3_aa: CASSRGTGKAFF; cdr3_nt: TGCGCCAGCAGCCGGGGGACAGGGAAAGCTTTCTTT
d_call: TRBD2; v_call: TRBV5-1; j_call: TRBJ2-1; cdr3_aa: CASSGGTSGRGNEQFF; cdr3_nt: TGCGCCAGCAGCGGGGGGACTAGCGGGAGGGGCAATGAGCAGTTCTTC
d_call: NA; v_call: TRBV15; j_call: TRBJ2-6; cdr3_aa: CATSRDNILSGANVLTF; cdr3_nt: TGTGCCACCAGCAGGGACAATATCCTCTCTGGGGCCAACGTCCTGACTTTC
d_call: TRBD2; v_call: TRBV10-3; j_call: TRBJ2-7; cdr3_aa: CAISETASGGAAYEQYF; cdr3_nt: TGTGCCATCAGTGAGACCGCTAGCGGGGGGGCCGCCTACGAGCAGTACTTC
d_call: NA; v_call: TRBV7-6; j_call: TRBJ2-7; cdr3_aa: CASSPRGIQGEQYF; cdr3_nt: TGTGCCAGCAGCCCCAGAGGTATCCAGGGTGAGCAGTACTTC
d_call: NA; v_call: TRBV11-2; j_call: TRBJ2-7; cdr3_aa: CASSFDRKGDEQYF; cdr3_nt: TGTGCCAGCAGCTTCGACAGGAAAGGGGACGAGCAGTACTTC
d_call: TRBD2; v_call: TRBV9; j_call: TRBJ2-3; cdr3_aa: CASSARGTTDTQYF; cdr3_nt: TGTGCCAGCTCTGCGCGGGGGACCACAGATACGCAGTATTTT
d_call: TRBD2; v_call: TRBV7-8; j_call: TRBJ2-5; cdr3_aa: CASSARLAGGEETQYF; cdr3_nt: TGTGCCAGCAGCGCCAGACTAGCGGGAGGGGAAGAGACCCAGTACTTC
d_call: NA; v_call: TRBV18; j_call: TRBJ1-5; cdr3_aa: CASSTDGGDQPQHF; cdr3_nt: TGTGCCAGCTCAACAGACGGGGGGGATCAGCCCCAGCATTTT
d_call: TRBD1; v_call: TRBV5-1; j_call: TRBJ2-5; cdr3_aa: CASSLTGAAETQYF; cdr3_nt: TGCGCCAGCAGCCTAACAGGGGCCGCAGAGACCCAGTACTTC
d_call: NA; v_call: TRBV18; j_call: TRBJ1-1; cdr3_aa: CASSPQGTRTEAFF; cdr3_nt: TGTGCCAGCTCACCTCAGGGTACCCGCACTGAAGCTTTCTTT
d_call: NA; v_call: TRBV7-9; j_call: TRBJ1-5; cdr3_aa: CASSQTDTANQPQHF; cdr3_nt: TGTGCCAGCAGCCAAACGGACACAGCTAATCAGCCCCAGCATTTT
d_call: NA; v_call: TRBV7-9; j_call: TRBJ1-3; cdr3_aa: CASSFEGSGNTIYF; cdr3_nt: TGTGCCAGCAGCTTCGAGGGTTCCGGAAACACCATATATTTT
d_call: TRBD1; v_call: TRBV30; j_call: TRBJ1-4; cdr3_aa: CAWSVRQGARREKLFF; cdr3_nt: TGTGCCTGGAGTGTACGACAGGGGGCGCGACGTGAAAAACTGTTTTTT
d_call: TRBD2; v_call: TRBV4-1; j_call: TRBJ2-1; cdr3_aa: CASRLLAGVVNEQFF; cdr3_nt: TGCGCCAGCAGACTACTAGCGGGAGTTGTCAATGAGCAGTTCTTC
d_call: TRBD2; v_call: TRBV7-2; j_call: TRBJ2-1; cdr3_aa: CASSLNSGAQFF; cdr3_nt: TGTGCCAGCAGCCTGAATAGCGGGGCGCAGTTCTTC
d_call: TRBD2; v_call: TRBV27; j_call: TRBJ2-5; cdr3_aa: CASREERRGETQYF; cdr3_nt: TGTGCCAGCCGGGAGGAACGTCGAGGGGAGACCCAGTACTTC
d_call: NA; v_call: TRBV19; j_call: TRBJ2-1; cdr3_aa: CASSIVRGGLPYNEQFF; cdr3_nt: TGTGCCAGTAGTATAGTGCGCGGCGGGTTACCCTACAATGAGCAGTTCTTC
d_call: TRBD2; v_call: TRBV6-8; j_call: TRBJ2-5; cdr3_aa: CASSYRPSGSQETQYF; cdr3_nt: TGTGCCAGCAGTTACCGGCCTAGCGGGAGCCAAGAGACCCAGTACTTC
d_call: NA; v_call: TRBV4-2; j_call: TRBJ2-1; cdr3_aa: CASSQDPSYNEQFF; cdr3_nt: TGTGCCAGCAGCCAAGATCCTTCCTACAATGAGCAGTTCTTC
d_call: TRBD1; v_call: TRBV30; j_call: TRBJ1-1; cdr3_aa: CAWSIGQAEAFF; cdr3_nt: TGTGCCTGGAGCATTGGACAGGCCGAAGCTTTCTTT
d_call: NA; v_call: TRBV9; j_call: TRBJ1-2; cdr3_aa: CASSSGGVRGYTF; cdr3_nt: TGTGCCAGCAGCTCCGGAGGCGTTCGGGGCTACACCTTC
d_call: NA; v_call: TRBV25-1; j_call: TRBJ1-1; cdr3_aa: CASSDRVLRSTEAFF; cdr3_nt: TGTGCCAGCAGTGATCGAGTTTTGAGGAGCACTGAAGCTTTCTTT
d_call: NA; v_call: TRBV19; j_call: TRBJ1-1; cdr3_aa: CASTRGLTQAFF; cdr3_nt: TGTGCCAGTACCAGAGGACTGACACAAGCTTTCTTT
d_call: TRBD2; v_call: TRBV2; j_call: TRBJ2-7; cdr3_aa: CASSFKGGNEQYF; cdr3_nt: TGTGCCAGCAGTTTCAAGGGAGGGAACGAGCAGTACTTC